The 21 T cell receptor beta chains in this list originate from one sample, sequenced in a study of T-cell reconstitution after alpha-beta-depleted transplantation in children (TCRdb year 2016). Preparation of the library involved PCR. Instrument used: Illumina HiSeq 2500. To normalize quantification of the TCRbeta repertoire, the TCR libraries were built with molecular barcoding that relied on unique molecular identifiers. The raw public data were reprocessed by TCRdb itself: fastp quality trimming at Q25, MiXCR clonotype calling, in-frame beta chains only. Each entry is one CDR3 protein sequence, shown with its most common DNA and genes. In all, the sample holds approximately 640,000 distinct CDR3 sequences, and approximately 16% of those were seen once. The ten largest clones capture approximately 1% of the sample. This specimen consisted of PBMCs from the stem cell graft donor, obtained from the stem cell graft. These receptors came from a human donor who donated a stem cell graft to a child with acute myeloid leukemia.

The genes are TRBV5-1 and TRBJ2-2; 7 positions match TRBD1. The CDR3 has 15 residues. V lost 1 base to trimming and J lost 7 bases; unmatched junction nucleotides: 7. From germline, CDR1 is SGHRS and CDR2 YFSETQ. The CDR3 region is CASSLQRQGNGELFF. In DNA, the CDR3 is TGCGCCAGCAGCTTGCAGAGACAGGGAAACGGGGAGCTGTTTTTT.

This clonotype was seen a few times. CDR3 protein: CASSLEGGGLAGIDEQFF. The CDR3 region has the DNA TGCGCCAGCAGCTTGGAAGGGGGTGGACTAGCGGGGATAGATGAGCAGTTCTTC. J is TRBJ2-1 and V is TRBV5-1; 12 nucleotides agree with TRBD2. CDR3 length: 18 residues. The trim removed 0 bases at V and 8 bases at J, leaving 12 bases unmatched. Germline-derived CDR1 and CDR2 are SGHRS and YFSETQ. Full variable domain (rest looked up from reference TRBV5-1 and TRBJ2-1): KAGVTQTPRYLIKTRGQQVTLSCSPISGHRSVSWYQQTPGQGLQFLFEYFSETQRNKGNFPGRFSGRQFSNSRSEMNVSTLELGDSALYLCASSLEGGGLAGIDEQFFGPGTRLTVL.

The chain joins TRBV12-3 or TRBV12-4 to TRBJ1-5; D not certain. The V end was cut by 6 bases, the J end by 0 bases, with 12 bases between. The CDR3 length is 15 residues. The CDR3 nucleotides are TGTGCCAGCAGGACAAACAGCGATAGCAATCAGCCCCAGCATTTT. It is translated as CASRTNSDSNQPQHF.

This clonotype was found many times. V and J are TRBV20-1 and TRBJ1-6; no clear D gene. V was clipped by 6 bases and J by 3 bases, with 9 bases between them. The CDR3 runs 13 residues. Germline assignment: CDR1 DFQATT and CDR2 SNEGSKA (reference sequence). The CDR3 sequence is CSARPDYNSPLHF. CDR3 coding DNA: TGCAGTGCCCGACCCGACTATAATTCACCCCTCCACTTT.

In this sample, this clonotype turned up many times. The chain combines TRBV20-1 with TRBJ1-1; D remains unclear. CDR3 size: 12 residues. The germline V gene has CDR1 DFQATT and CDR2 SNEGSKA (reference sequence). V shed 6 bases and J shed 7 bases, with 15 bases lying between them. The CDR3 DNA sequence: TGCAGTGCCCCCGGTCCGCAGTTTGAAGCTTTCTTT. Protein sequence: CSAPGPQFEAFF.

The chain links TRBV13 to TRBJ2-3; tentatively, D is TRBD1 (7 bases). Germline V lookup: CDR1 PRHDT, CDR2 FYEKMQ (reference sequence). This CDR3 spans 13 amino acids. Between the trimmed V and J ends, which lost 6 bases and 4 bases, there was a span of 11 bases. The CDR3 region has the DNA TGTGCCAGCAGGGTCAGGGGGGCAGATACGCAGTATTTT. Its translation is CASRVRGADTQYF. The entire variable domain, with the rest obtained from reference TRBV13 and TRBJ2-3, is as follows: AAGVIQSPRHLIKEKRETATLKCYPIPRHDTVYWYQQGPGQDPQFLISFYEKMQSDKGSIPDRFSAQQFSDYHSELNMSSLELGDSALYFCASRVRGADTQYFGPGTRLTVL.

This clonotype came up many times. The chain is built from TRBV10-2 and TRBJ2-1; D tentatively reads TRBD1 or TRBD2 (5 bases each). The V end lost 11 bases, the J end lost 1 base, and 6 bases lay between the germline ends. CDR1 is WSHSY, CDR2 SAAADI, per germline. CDR3 length equals 11 residues. The CDR3 here is CAGGSYNEQFF. The CDR3 coding sequence is TGCGCCGGGGGATCCTACAATGAGCAGTTCTTC.

This clonotype was seen ten or more times. V gene TRBV5-5 combines with J gene TRBJ2-7; D tentatively reads TRBD1 or TRBD2 (6 bases each). The ends were cut back, 4 bases at V and 4 bases at J, with 18 bases in the middle. This CDR3 comprises 15 residues. Germline V gene sequence: CDR1 SGHKS, CDR2 YYEKEE (reference sequence). The DNA of the CDR3 is TGTGCCAGCAGCCGGGGGCCCTCTGAAGTGTACGAGCAGTACTTC. Translated, it gives CASSRGPSEVYEQYF.

At least ten counts were recorded for this clonotype. The V and J genes are TRBV20-1 and TRBJ2-7; 8 bases map to TRBD2. This CDR3 spans 13 amino acids. Looked up from germline, CDR1 is DFQATT and CDR2 is SNEGSKA (reference sequence). The CDR3 coding sequence is TGCAGCGCACAAGCGGGGGATGCCTACGAGCAGTACGTC. It yields the protein CSAQAGDAYEQYV.

This clonotype was seen many times. The chain is built from TRBV12-3 or TRBV12-4 and TRBJ1-6; 7 bases are a match to TRBD1. This CDR3 comprises 14 residues. Trimming at V came to 7 bases and at J to 8 bases, leaving 8 bases not matched to a gene. CDR3 DNA: TGTGCCAGCACCTCTCGACAGGGTGATTCACCCCTCCACTTT. Amino acid sequence: CASTSRQGDSPLHF.

In this sample, this clonotype turned up a few times. Here the CDR3 DNA reads TGTGCCAGCAGCTCAGGACAGGGGACGGTGTCACCCCTCCACTTT. This sequence encodes CASSSGQGTVSPLHF. This rearrangement joins TRBV7-2 to TRBJ1-6, with TRBD1 identical over 9 bases. J was trimmed by 10 bases and V by 4 bases; bases with no gene match: 8. CDR1 is SGHTA and CDR2 is FQGNSA in the germline V gene. The CDR3 is made up of 15 amino acids.

This clonotype has ten or more counts. The gene calls are TRBV29-1 and TRBJ1-1; weak D call: TRBD1 (6 bases). The V gene lost 6 bases and the J gene lost 5 bases, with 16 bases spanning the gap. CDR1 and CDR2 (germline): SQVTM, ANQGSEA. The CDR3 consists of 13 residues. The CDR3 DNA is TGCAGCGTCCTCAAAGGGGGGGGGACTGAAGCTTTCTTT. Protein: CSVLKGGGTEAFF.

This clonotype was detected only a few times. The chain is built from TRBV12-3 or TRBV12-4 and TRBJ2-1; weak D call: TRBD1 (6 bases). The CDR3 runs to 13 residues. The V and J ends lost 7 bases and 5 bases respectively, with 12 bases between them. As DNA, the CDR3 is TGTGCCAGCAATATGGGACATAACAATGAGCAGTTCTTC. Translating it yields CASNMGHNNEQFF.

The V call is TRBV24-1, the J call TRBJ1-1; 11 nucleotides line up with TRBD1. The CDR3 is 15 amino acids. J gave up 5 bases and V 5 bases, and 6 bases lay outside the gene matches. Per germline, CDR1 KGHDR and CDR2 SFDVKD. The CDR3, as DNA: TGTGCCACCAGTGTTTCCGGGACAGGGGGGACTGAAGCTTTCTTT. Amino acid sequence: CATSVSGTGGTEAFF.

V and J are TRBV5-1 and TRBJ2-5, with D perhaps matching TRBD2 (7 bases). CDR1 SGHRS and CDR2 YFSETQ come from the germline V gene. V lost 4 bases to trimming and J lost 3 bases, with 16 bases between them. The CDR3 runs to 15 residues. This CDR3 is CASSHEGGAEETQYF. DNA for the CDR3: TGCGCCAGCAGCCACGAGGGGGGGGCCGAAGAGACCCAGTACTTC.

This clonotype has a count of ten or more. The rearrangement uses TRBV20-1 and TRBJ2-3; 7 bases are a match to TRBD2. The germline gives CDR1 DFQATT, CDR2 SNEGSKA (reference sequence). The CDR3 sequence is 15 residues long. V shed 5 bases, J shed 2 bases, and the junction held 10 bases outside the gene matches. As DNA, the CDR3 is TGCAGTGCTGGAGTAGGGCTAGCGGACACAGATACGCAGTATTTT. Translation gives CSAGVGLADTDTQYF.

This chain connects TRBV24-1 to TRBJ2-2; the D gene is possibly TRBD1 (6 bases). Trimming cost V 6 bases and J 5 bases, with 9 bases left between them. Germline loops: CDR1 KGHDR, CDR2 SFDVKD. The CDR3 covers 13 residues. The CDR3 bases are TGTGCCACCAGTTTACAGGGAACCGGGGAGCTGTTTTTT. It yields the protein CATSLQGTGELFF.

This clonotype was observed a handful of times. The genes are TRBV12-3 or TRBV12-4 and TRBJ2-5, with TRBD1 matching 7 bases. The junction had 9 bases not matched to a gene; V was cut back by 6 bases and J by 2 bases. The CDR3 contains 15 residues. The CDR3 nucleotides are TGTGCCAGCAGCTTTGTCCGGGACAGACAAGAGACCCAGTACTTC. It encodes CASSFVRDRQETQYF.

The chain couples TRBV7-9 to TRBJ2-5; D may match TRBD1 or TRBD2 (5 bases each). Germline V CDR1 and CDR2: SEHNR, FQNEAQ (reference sequence). This CDR3 is 14 amino acids long. With 2 bases removed from V and 6 bases from J, the gap between germline ends came to 13 bases. The CDR3 bases are TGTGCCAGCAGCTTAATGGGGACGGAAAAGACCCAGTACTTC. The encoded protein is CASSLMGTEKTQYF.

The rearrangement uses TRBV14 and TRBJ2-5; D gene unclear. From germline, CDR1 is SGHDN and CDR2 FVKESK. This CDR3 region has 14 residues. V lost 0 bases to trimming and J lost 2 bases, with 7 bases between them. The CDR3 DNA is TGTGCCAGCAGCCAAGAGCGGTGGCAAGAGACCCAGTACTTC. This translates into CASSQERWQETQYF.

At least ten counts were recorded for this clonotype. The rearrangement links TRBV20-1 to TRBJ2-5, with D unresolved. The germline gives CDR1 DFQATT, CDR2 SNEGSKA (reference sequence). V lost 6 bases and J lost 3, with 11 bases in between. The CDR3 spans 12 residues. CDR3 in amino acids: CSARTVEETQYF. CDR3 DNA sequence: TGCAGTGCACGCACGGTCGAAGAGACCCAGTACTTC.